The 11 T cell receptor beta chains below all came from one sample that was sequenced in a study of T cell responses to AZD1222 COVID-19 vaccine. TCRdb's copy holds only in-frame clones and misses some; the assay was immunoSEQ multiplex PCR. The table records roughly 150,000 clones, about 91% of them present only once. Sequenced material: peripheral blood, taken on day 0 of AZD1222 vaccination. These receptors were collected from an adult in good health.

This chain links TRBV3-1 (or the pseudogene TRBV3-2) with TRBJ2-1, with 7 nucleotides matching TRBD2. J was trimmed by 0 bases and V by 3 bases; bases with no gene match: 8. The CDR3 consists of 17 residues. Per germline, CDR1 LGHDT and CDR2 YNNKEL (reference sequence). CDR3 residues: CASSHREGLGSYNEQFF. In DNA form, the CDR3 reads TGTGCCAGCAGCCACAGAGAAGGACTAGGCTCCTACAATGAGCAGTTCTTC.

The genes are TRBV5-1 and TRBJ2-2; unclear D gene. Trimming took off 4 bases at V and 1 base at J, with 5 bases between the two ends. Germline V gene lookup returns CDR1 SGHRS and CDR2 YFSETQ. This CDR3 is 13 amino acids long. Written as DNA, the CDR3 is TGCGCCAGCAGCCAAGAGAACACCGGGGAGCTGTTTTTT. As protein: CASSQENTGELFF.

CDR3 sequence: CASSLELTSGRKRKTQYF. The CDR3 DNA sequence: TGTGCCAGCAGTTTAGAGCTGACTAGCGGGAGAAAAAGGAAGACCCAGTACTTC. V and J are TRBV28 and TRBJ2-5; TRBD2 agrees at 12 bases. CDR1 and CDR2 from the germline V gene are MDHEN and SYDVKM. The CDR3 runs to 18 residues. Losses at the gene ends were 2 bases for V and 6 bases for J; bases not matched to a gene: 13.

This chain uses TRBV13 with TRBJ2-2; 8 bases agree with TRBD1. The V gene end was trimmed by 5 bases and the J gene end by 2 bases; junction bases not matched to a gene: 7. The CDR3 sequence is 16 residues long. The V gene's germline CDR1 is PRHDT and CDR2 FYEKMQ (reference sequence). CDR3 DNA: TGTGCCAGCAGCCCCACCGGGACAGGCAACACCGGGGAGCTGTTTTTT. Protein sequence: CASSPTGTGNTGELFF.

The chain recombines TRBV15 with TRBJ1-1; TRBD1 matches at 8 bases. Losses at the gene ends were 2 bases for V and 0 bases for J; bases not matched to a gene: 8. The CDR3 is 17 residues long. CDR1 is LNHNV and CDR2 is YYDKDF in the germline V gene (reference sequence). DNA for the CDR3: TGTGCCACCAGCAGAAGACAGGGGACATTAATGAACACTGAAGCTTTCTTT. Amino acid sequence: CATSRRQGTLMNTEAFF.

This rearrangement joins TRBV5-1 to TRBJ2-7; D may be TRBD1 (5 bases). With 2 bases removed from V and 3 bases from J, the gap between germline ends came to 6 bases. CDR3 length: 12 amino acids. CDR1 and CDR2 (germline): SGHRS, YFSETQ. The CDR3 spells CASSFQGYEQYF. The DNA of the CDR3 is TGCGCCAGCAGCTTTCAGGGCTACGAGCAGTACTTC. Together with reference TRBV5-1 and TRBJ2-7, the CDR3 gives the full variable domain: KAGVTQTPRYLIKTRGQQVTLSCSPISGHRSVSWYQQTPGQGLQFLFEYFSETQRNKGNFPGRFSGRQFSNSRSEMNVSTLELGDSALYLCASSFQGYEQYFGPGTRLTVT.

The rearrangement uses TRBV7-8 and TRBJ1-1, with D unclear. The CDR3 consists of 13 residues. CDR1 is SGHVS, CDR2 FQNEAQ, per germline. V lost 6 bases and J lost 1, with 9 bases in between. The CDR3 region has the DNA TGTGCCAGCAGTATAACAGAGAACACTGAAGCTTTCTTT. Translating gives CASSITENTEAFF. The full variable domain, in which reference TRBV7-8 and TRBJ1-1 provide the parts outside the CDR3, is GAGVSQSPRYKVAKRGQDVALRCDPISGHVSLFWYQQALGQGPEFLTYFQNEAQLDKSGLPSDRFFAERPEGSVSTLKIQRTQQEDSAVYLCASSITENTEAFFGQGTRLTVV.

V usage is TRBV28 and J usage is TRBJ1-5; possible D gene TRBD1, 5 bases. CDR3 length equals 16 residues. V lost 3 bases and J 4 bases, leaving 16 bases between the germline ends. Germline CDR1 and CDR2: MDHEN and SYDVKM. The CDR3 reads CASSFLGGTVNQPQHF. DNA of the CDR3: TGTGCCAGCAGTTTCCTCGGTGGGACGGTGAATCAGCCCCAGCATTTT.

This sequence joins TRBV27 and TRBJ2-3; 9 bases are a match to TRBD1. V lost 4 bases, J lost 0 bases, and 5 bases stayed unmatched. From germline, CDR1 is MNHEY and CDR2 SMNVEV (reference sequence). This CDR3 region has 16 residues. The CDR3 protein is CASSWEGQGSTDTQYF. For the CDR3, the DNA is TGTGCCAGCAGTTGGGAAGGACAGGGGAGCACAGATACGCAGTATTTT.

This clone was counted once. This rearrangement joins TRBV7-8 to TRBJ1-1; TRBD1 might be the D (6 bases). Trimming pared 4 bases from V and 11 bases from J, leaving 23 bases between. Looked up from germline, CDR1 is SGHVS and CDR2 is FQNEAQ. The CDR3 loop spans 15 amino acids. CDR3 in DNA: TGTGCCAGCAGCTCCGTGGGGGCCGGACTAAGGTCGGCTTTCTTT. Protein product: CASSSVGAGLRSAFF.

This chain uses TRBV28 with TRBJ1-5; a weak D match, TRBD1 (5 bases). CDR1 MDHEN and CDR2 SYDVKM come from the germline V gene. This CDR3 region has 17 residues. V was cut by 1 base and J by 7 bases, with 20 bases left in between. CDR3 in amino acids: CASSLLASGVSGQPQHF. The CDR3 DNA sequence: TGTGCCAGCAGTTTATTAGCGTCGGGGGTTTCGGGCCAGCCCCAGCATTTT. The variable domain in full, completed from reference TRBV28 and TRBJ1-5, reads DVKVTQSSRYLVKRTGEKVFLECVQDMDHENMFWYRQDPGLGLRLIYFSYDVKMKEKGDIPEGYSVSREKKERFSLILESASTNQTSMYLCASSLLASGVSGQPQHFGDGTRLSIL.